A single sample is the source of the 24 T cell receptor beta chains below, sequenced in a study of cytomegalovirus exposure and HLA in healthy donors. Repertoires were generated with immunoSEQ multiplex PCR, while TCRdb's copy carries only in-frame clones and drops some. The data show some 210,000 clones, around four fifths seen once. The specimen sequenced was PBMCs. The source of these receptors is a woman between 18 and 29 years old in good health and CMV-seronegative.

The chain carries TRBV5-4 and TRBJ2-7; D gene ambiguous. The CDR3 sequence is 12 residues long. Germline V gene lookup returns CDR1 SGHNT and CDR2 YYREEE (reference sequence). With 3 bases removed from V and 6 bases from J, the gap between germline ends came to 10 bases. CDR3 coding DNA: TGTGCCAGCAGCTCACTCACCGGCGAGCAGTACTTC. It translates to CASSSLTGEQYF.

The chain couples TRBV27 to TRBJ2-5; possibly TRBD1 for D (6 bases). Trimming took off 5 bases at V and 5 bases at J, with 18 bases between the two ends. CDR1 is MNHEY and CDR2 is SMNVEV in the germline V gene (reference sequence). This CDR3 is built from 15 residues. The CDR3, as DNA: TGTGCCAGCAGTGCCACTACAGGGTTGGGTGAGACCCAGTACTTC. Protein sequence: CASSATTGLGETQYF.

The chain links TRBV9 to TRBJ2-7; 7 bases match TRBD2. The CDR3 is 16 amino acids. Germline trimming cut 3 bases from V and 3 bases from J; bases unmatched to any gene: 12. The germline V gene has CDR1 SGDLS and CDR2 YYNGEE. CDR3 DNA: TGTGCCAGCAGCGCCGGGGGGAGAGAACCATTCTACGAGCAGTACTTC. Translating it yields CASSAGGREPFYEQYF.

The chain couples TRBV29-1 to TRBJ1-2; 8 nucleotides align to TRBD1. J was trimmed by 4 bases and V by 4 bases; bases with no gene match: 8. Germline V gives CDR1 SQVTM, CDR2 ANQGSEA. CDR3 length: 14 residues. CDR3 nucleotide sequence: TGCAGCGTTGTTGGGGGGACAGGAGCCTATGGCTACACCTTC. This encodes CSVVGGTGAYGYTF. Together with reference TRBV29-1 and TRBJ1-2, the CDR3 gives the full variable domain: SAVISQKPSRDICQRGTSLTIQCQVDSQVTMMFWYRQQPGQSLTLIATANQGSEATYESGFVIDKFPISRPNLTFSTLTVSNMSPEDSSIYLCSVVGGTGAYGYTFGSGTRLTVV.

V usage is TRBV11-2 and J usage is TRBJ2-1, with 7 bases that match TRBD1. The junction had 6 bases not matched to a gene; V was cut back by 1 base and J by 9 bases. CDR1 and CDR2 (germline): SGHAT, FQNNGV. This CDR3 region has 14 residues. The CDR3 DNA is TGTGCCAGCAGCTTAGTTCCCACAGGGGTTGAGCAGTTCTTC. Translating gives CASSLVPTGVEQFF. Full variable domain (missing parts from reference TRBV11-2 and TRBJ2-1): EAGVAQSPRYKIIEKRQSVAFWCNPISGHATLYWYQQILGQGPKLLIQFQNNGVVDDSQLPKDRFSAERLKGVDSTLKIQPAKLEDSAVYLCASSLVPTGVEQFFGPGTRLTVL.

The rearrangement links TRBV11-2 to TRBJ2-1; TRBD2 agrees at 10 bases. V gave up 5 bases and J gave up 7 bases; unmatched junction bases: 8. Germline V CDR1 and CDR2: SGHAT, FQNNGV. CDR3 length: 15 amino acids. The CDR3 loop is CASSPLSGGANEQFF. DNA of the CDR3: TGTGCCAGCAGCCCTCTCAGCGGGGGGGCAAATGAGCAGTTCTTC.

The chain carries TRBV29-1 and TRBJ1-2, with D perhaps matching TRBD1 (6 bases). This CDR3 contains 14 residues. CDR1 and CDR2 from the germline V gene are SQVTM and ANQGSEA. The V and J ends lost 4 bases and 0 bases respectively, with 12 bases between them. CDR3 residues: CSVVQGVSNYGYTF. The CDR3 DNA reads TGCAGCGTTGTACAGGGAGTATCTAACTATGGCTACACCTTC. The full variable domain, completed using reference TRBV29-1 and TRBJ1-2, is SAVISQKPSRDICQRGTSLTIQCQVDSQVTMMFWYRQQPGQSLTLIATANQGSEATYESGFVIDKFPISRPNLTFSTLTVSNMSPEDSSIYLCSVVQGVSNYGYTFGSGTRLTVV.

The chain combines TRBV20-1 with TRBJ1-5, with D unclear. Per germline, CDR1 DFQATT and CDR2 SNEGSKA (reference sequence). CDR3 size: 10 residues. The V and J ends lost 5 bases and 12 bases respectively, with 11 bases between them. CDR3 sequence: CSAPNRIQHF. The CDR3 bases are TGCAGTGCTCCCAATCGAATCCAGCATTTT.

CDR3 amino acids: CASSEQRKTSTDTQYF. In DNA form, the CDR3 reads TGCGCCAGCTCTGAACAGCGGAAAACTAGCACAGATACGCAGTATTTT. V is TRBV4-1 and J is TRBJ2-3, with a tentative D call TRBD2 (5 bases). Germline V gene lookup returns CDR1 MGHRA and CDR2 YSYEKL. The CDR3 extends over 16 amino acids. Trimming left V 8 bases short and J 0 bases short, with 18 bases between.

The rearrangement links TRBV2 to TRBJ2-7; D is ambiguous. The CDR3 has 13 amino acids. Germline CDR1 reads SNHLY; CDR2 reads FYNNEI. With 2 bases removed from V and 1 base from J, the gap between germline ends came to 6 bases. CDR3 coding DNA: TGTGCCAGCAGTGAAATTGAATCCTACGAGCAGTACTTC. This codes for CASSEIESYEQYF.

This clone was detected a few times. This chain connects TRBV19 to TRBJ2-1; D unclear. CDR3 size: 12 residues. The germline V gene has CDR1 LNHDA and CDR2 SQIVND (reference sequence). V was pared by 2 bases and J by 3 bases, with 2 bases between. The CDR3 region is CASSIRYNEQFF. CDR3 DNA sequence: TGTGCCAGTAGTATACGCTACAATGAGCAGTTCTTC.

The chain combines TRBV6-1 with TRBJ1-5; D possibly corresponds to TRBD1 (6 bases). Germline V gene sequence: CDR1 MNHNS, CDR2 SASEGT. The V and J ends lost 4 bases and 1 base respectively, with 14 bases between them. There are 16 residues in the CDR3. The CDR3 spells CASSGGGQTSNQPQHF. The CDR3 bases are TGTGCCAGCAGTGGAGGAGGACAGACGAGCAATCAGCCCCAGCATTTT.

The V gene is TRBV6-1, the J gene TRBJ2-3; D call uncertain. The ends were cut back, 5 bases at V and 5 bases at J, with 8 bases in the middle. The CDR3 consists of 12 residues. CDR1 is MNHNS and CDR2 is SASEGT in the germline V gene. This CDR3 is CASSPSLDTQYF. The DNA of the CDR3 is TGTGCCAGCAGTCCCAGTTTAGATACGCAGTATTTT.

The CDR3 nucleotides read TGTGCCAGCAGTGCTTTCCAAGTTAGCGGGAGTGCGAATGAGCAGTTCTTC. This encodes CASSAFQVSGSANEQFF. The chain employs TRBV25-1 and TRBJ2-1; 9 bases map to TRBD2. Germline CDR1 MGHDK, CDR2 SYGVNS. CDR3 length equals 17 residues. Trimming removed 4 bases from V and 7 bases from J; junction bases left unmatched: 14.

The genes are TRBV2 and TRBJ2-7; 10 positions match TRBD1. Unmatched junction bases numbered 2, after V lost 0 bases and J lost 3 bases. CDR1 and CDR2 (germline): SNHLY, FYNNEI. The CDR3 has 15 residues. As DNA, the CDR3 is TGTGCCAGCAGTGAAGCTAGGACAGGGGGCTACGAGCAGTACTTC. Translation: CASSEARTGGYEQYF. Together with reference TRBV2 and TRBJ2-7, the CDR3 gives the full variable domain: EPEVTQTPSHQVTQMGQEVILRCVPISNHLYFYWYRQILGQKVEFLVSFYNNEISEKSEIFDDQFSVERPDGSNFTLKIRSTKLEDSAMYFCASSEARTGGYEQYFGPGTRLTVT.

The J gene is TRBJ2-1, the V gene TRBV7-2; 10 bases agree with TRBD2. Per the germline V gene, CDR1 is SGHTA and CDR2 is FQGNSA. This CDR3 comprises 15 residues. V lost 5 bases and J lost 8; bases outside the gene matches: 9. CDR3 bases: TGTGCCAGCAGCCCTTCGAGCGGGAGGGGAGATGAGCAGTTCTTC. This codes for CASSPSSGRGDEQFF. Full variable domain (remainder filled in from reference TRBV7-2 and TRBJ2-1): GAGVSQSPSNKVTEKGKDVELRCDPISGHTALYWYRQSLGQGLEFLIYFQGNSAPDKSGLPSDRFSAERTGGSVSTLTIQRTQQEDSAVYLCASSPSSGRGDEQFFGPGTRLTVL.

This chain links TRBV6-1 with TRBJ1-4; no clear D. V lost 0 bases and J lost 8, with 16 bases in between. Germline CDR1 reads MNHNS; CDR2 reads SASEGT. CDR3 length: 16 residues. The CDR3 DNA sequence: TGTGCCAGCAGTGAAGCGGAGGGAACGGGCAACGAAAAACTGTTTTTT. Amino acids: CASSEAEGTGNEKLFF.

This clone was counted ten times or more. The chain employs TRBV30 and TRBJ2-7; 7 bases map to TRBD1. Germline V gene data show CDR1 as GTSNPN and CDR2 as SVGIG (reference sequence). Trimming cost V 1 base and J 3 bases; bases outside gene matches: 3. CDR3 length: 13 residues. The CDR3 sequence: CAWSAGTDYEQYF. CDR3 in DNA: TGTGCCTGGAGTGCCGGGACAGACTACGAGCAGTACTTC.

The chain recombines TRBV6-6 with TRBJ2-7; TRBD1 matches 7 bases. CDR3 length: 16 amino acids. From germline, CDR1 is MNHNY and CDR2 SVGAGI (reference sequence). With V trimmed by 5 bases and J by 1 base, 11 bases remained unmatched. CDR3 amino acids: CASSAGPGQLSYEQYF. Written as DNA, the CDR3 is TGTGCCAGCAGTGCCGGGCCGGGACAGCTGTCCTACGAGCAGTACTTC.

The V call is TRBV7-8, the J call TRBJ1-5, with D possibly being TRBD1 (5 bases). Germline V lookup: CDR1 SGHVS, CDR2 FQNEAQ. The CDR3 loop spans 13 amino acids. V lost 5 bases and J lost 7, with 12 bases in between. This CDR3 reads CASSHPGDQPQHF. In DNA, the CDR3 is TGTGCCAGCAGCCACCCTGGGGACCAGCCCCAGCATTTT.

This chain connects TRBV14 to TRBJ2-3; maybe TRBD1 (6 bases). CDR3 length equals 13 residues. V gave up 4 bases and J gave up 4 bases, with 9 bases separating them. Germline assignment: CDR1 SGHDN and CDR2 FVKESK. CDR3 sequence: CASSRNRADTQYF. The DNA for the CDR3 is TGTGCCAGCAGCCGGAACAGGGCAGATACGCAGTATTTT.

The table lists this clone with many counts. The CDR3 reads CASSPGQGGKAFF. In DNA form, the CDR3 reads TGTGCCAGCAGCCCAGGACAGGGCGGTAAAGCTTTCTTT. The chain combines TRBV13 with TRBJ1-1; 8 bases align to TRBD1. This CDR3 has 13 residues. The ends lost 5 bases at V and 9 bases at J; junction bases unmatched: 8. Germline lookup yields CDR1 PRHDT and CDR2 FYEKMQ (reference sequence).

The chain recombines TRBV14 with TRBJ2-2; D unclear. CDR1 is SGHDN, CDR2 FVKESK, per germline. CDR3 size: 16 residues. Deletions cut 2 bases from V and 4 bases from J, with 14 bases between. The CDR3: CASSQRQRSFTGELFF. In nucleotides, the CDR3 is TGTGCCAGCAGCCAACGGCAGCGTTCGTTCACCGGGGAGCTGTTTTTT.

The rearrangement uses TRBV9 and TRBJ2-1, with D hard to call. CDR1 SGDLS and CDR2 YYNGEE come from the germline V gene. The CDR3 is 13 residues long. The V and J ends lost 0 bases and 8 bases respectively, with 9 bases between them. CDR3 in amino acids: CASSVVARDEQFF. CDR3 nucleotides: TGTGCCAGCAGCGTAGTGGCACGGGATGAGCAGTTCTTC.